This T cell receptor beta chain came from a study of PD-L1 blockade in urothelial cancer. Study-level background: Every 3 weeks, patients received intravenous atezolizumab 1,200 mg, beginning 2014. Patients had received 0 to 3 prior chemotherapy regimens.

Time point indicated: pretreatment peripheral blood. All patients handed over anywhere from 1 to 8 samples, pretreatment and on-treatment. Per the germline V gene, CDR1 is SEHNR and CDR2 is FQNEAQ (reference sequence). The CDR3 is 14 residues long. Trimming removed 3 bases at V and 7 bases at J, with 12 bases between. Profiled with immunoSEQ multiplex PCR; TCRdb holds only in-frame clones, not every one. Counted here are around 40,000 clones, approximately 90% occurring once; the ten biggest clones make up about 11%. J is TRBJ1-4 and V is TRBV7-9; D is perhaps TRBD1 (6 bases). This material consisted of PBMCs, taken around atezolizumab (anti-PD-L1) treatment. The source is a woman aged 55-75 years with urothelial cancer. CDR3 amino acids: CASSFSGEGEKLFF. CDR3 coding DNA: TGTGCCAGCAGCTTTTCAGGGGAGGGTGAAAAACTGTTTTTT. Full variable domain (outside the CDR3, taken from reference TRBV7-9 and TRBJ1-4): DTGVSQNPRHKITKRGQNVTFRCDPISEHNRLYWYRQTLGQGPEFLTYFQNEAQLEKSRLLSDRFSAERPKGSFSTLEIQRTEQGDSAMYLCASSFSGEGEKLFFGSGTQLSVL.